This T cell receptor beta chain was found in a study of cytomegalovirus exposure and HLA in healthy donors. In germline, CDR1 is LGHNT, CDR2 FRNRAP. The CDR3 spans 17 residues. V was pared by 1 base and J by 8 bases, with 10 bases of the junction left unmatched. The PCR was carried out with 60 Vbeta primers and 13 Jbeta primers. Profiled with immunoSEQ multiplex PCR; TCRdb holds only in-frame clones, not every one. Found here are over 150,000 clones, about 90% of them singletons; the top ten hold 0.2% to 0.3%. Material: PBMCs. The V gene is TRBV12-5, the J gene TRBJ2-1, with 11 positions matching TRBD2. The TCR sequence derives from a girl under three years old in good health and CMV-seronegative. CDR3 protein: CASGLANSGRVVDEQFF. CDR3 DNA: TGTGCTAGTGGTTTGGCGAATAGCGGGAGGGTAGTGGATGAGCAGTTCTTC.